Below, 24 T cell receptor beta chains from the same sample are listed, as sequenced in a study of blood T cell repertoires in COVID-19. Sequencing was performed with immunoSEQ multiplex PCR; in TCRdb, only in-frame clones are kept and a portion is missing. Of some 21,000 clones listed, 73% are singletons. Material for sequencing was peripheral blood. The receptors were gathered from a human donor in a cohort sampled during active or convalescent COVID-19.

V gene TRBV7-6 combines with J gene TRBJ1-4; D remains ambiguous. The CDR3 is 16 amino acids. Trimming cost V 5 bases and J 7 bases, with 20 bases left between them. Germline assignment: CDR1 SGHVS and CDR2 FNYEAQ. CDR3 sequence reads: CASSAGNLSKGEKLFF. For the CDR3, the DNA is TGTGCCAGCAGCGCGGGAAACCTGAGTAAAGGTGAAAAACTGTTTTTT.

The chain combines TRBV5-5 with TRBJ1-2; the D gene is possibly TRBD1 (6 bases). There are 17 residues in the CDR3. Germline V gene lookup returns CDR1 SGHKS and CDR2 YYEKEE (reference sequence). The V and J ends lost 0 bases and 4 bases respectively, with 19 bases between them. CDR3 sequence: CASSLDRELPLGYGYTF. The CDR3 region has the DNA TGTGCCAGCAGCTTGGACAGGGAACTTCCCCTAGGCTATGGCTACACCTTC. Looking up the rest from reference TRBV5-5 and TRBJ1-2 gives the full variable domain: DAGVTQSPTHLIKTRGQQVTLRCSPISGHKSVSWYQQVLGQGPQFIFQYYEKEERGRGNFPDRFSARQFPNYSSELNVNALLLGDSALYLCASSLDRELPLGYGYTFGSGTRLTVV.

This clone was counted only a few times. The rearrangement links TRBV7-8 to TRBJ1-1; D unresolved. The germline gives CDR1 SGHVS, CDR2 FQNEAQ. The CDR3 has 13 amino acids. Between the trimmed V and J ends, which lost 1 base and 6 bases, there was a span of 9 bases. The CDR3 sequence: CASSLELYAEAFF. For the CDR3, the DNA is TGTGCCAGCAGCTTAGAGCTCTACGCTGAAGCTTTCTTT. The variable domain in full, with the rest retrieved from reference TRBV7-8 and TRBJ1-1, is GAGVSQSPRYKVAKRGQDVALRCDPISGHVSLFWYQQALGQGPEFLTYFQNEAQLDKSGLPSDRFFAERPEGSVSTLKIQRTQQEDSAVYLCASSLELYAEAFFGQGTRLTVV.

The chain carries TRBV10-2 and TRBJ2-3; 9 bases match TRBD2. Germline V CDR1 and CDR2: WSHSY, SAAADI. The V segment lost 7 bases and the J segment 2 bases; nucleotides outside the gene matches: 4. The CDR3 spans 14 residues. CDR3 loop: CASTWTSDTDTQYF. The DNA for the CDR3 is TGCGCCAGCACCTGGACTAGCGACACAGATACGCAGTATTTT.

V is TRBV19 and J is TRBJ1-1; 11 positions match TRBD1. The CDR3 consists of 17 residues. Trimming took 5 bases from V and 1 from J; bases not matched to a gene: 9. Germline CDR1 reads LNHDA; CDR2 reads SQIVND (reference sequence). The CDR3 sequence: CASSPWTGGGPNTEAFF. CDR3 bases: TGTGCCAGTAGTCCCTGGACAGGGGGCGGCCCGAACACTGAAGCTTTCTTT.

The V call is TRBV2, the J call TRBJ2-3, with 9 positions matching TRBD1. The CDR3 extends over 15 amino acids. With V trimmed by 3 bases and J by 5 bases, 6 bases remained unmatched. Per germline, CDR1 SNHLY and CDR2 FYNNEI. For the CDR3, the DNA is TGTGCCAGCAGTGAGGGGGGACAGGGCTTAGATACGCAGTATTTT. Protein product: CASSEGGQGLDTQYF. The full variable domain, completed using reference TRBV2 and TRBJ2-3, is EPEVTQTPSHQVTQMGQEVILRCVPISNHLYFYWYRQILGQKVEFLVSFYNNEISEKSEIFDDQFSVERPDGSNFTLKIRSTKLEDSAMYFCASSEGGQGLDTQYFGPGTRLTVL.

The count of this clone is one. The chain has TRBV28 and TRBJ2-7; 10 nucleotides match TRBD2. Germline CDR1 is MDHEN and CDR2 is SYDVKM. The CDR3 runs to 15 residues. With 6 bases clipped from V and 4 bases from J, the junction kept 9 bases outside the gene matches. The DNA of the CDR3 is TGTGCCAGCAGGTCCCCCGGGACTAGCGAGTACGAGCAGTACTTC. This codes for CASRSPGTSEYEQYF.

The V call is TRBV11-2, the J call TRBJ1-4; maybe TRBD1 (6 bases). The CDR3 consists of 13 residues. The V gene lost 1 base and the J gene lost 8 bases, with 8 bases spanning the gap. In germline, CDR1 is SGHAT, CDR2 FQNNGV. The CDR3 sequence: CASSLGQGEKLFF. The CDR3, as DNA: TGTGCCAGCAGCTTAGGTCAGGGGGAAAAACTGTTTTTT.

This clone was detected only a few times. The CDR3 DNA follows: TGTGCCAGCAGCTCAGTTATGGGGAGGTTAACTGAAGCTTTCTTT. This codes for CASSSVMGRLTEAFF. The rearrangement links TRBV7-9 to TRBJ1-1; D unresolved. The V end lost 4 bases, the J end lost 5 bases, and 17 bases lay between the germline ends. Germline values: CDR1 SEHNR, CDR2 FQNEAQ (reference sequence). This CDR3 has 15 residues.

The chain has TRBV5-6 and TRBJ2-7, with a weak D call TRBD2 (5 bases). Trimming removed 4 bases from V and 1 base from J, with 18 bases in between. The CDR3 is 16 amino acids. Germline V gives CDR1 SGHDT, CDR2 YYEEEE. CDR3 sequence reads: CASSPWTRTVSYEQYF. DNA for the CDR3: TGTGCCAGCAGCCCTTGGACTCGCACTGTTTCCTACGAGCAGTACTTC.

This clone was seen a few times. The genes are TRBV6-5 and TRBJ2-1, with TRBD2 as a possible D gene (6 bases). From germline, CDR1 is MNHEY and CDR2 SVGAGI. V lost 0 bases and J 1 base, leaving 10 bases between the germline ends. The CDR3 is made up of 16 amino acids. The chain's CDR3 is CASSYSKAGSYNEQFF. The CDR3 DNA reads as TGTGCCAGCAGTTACTCTAAGGCGGGGTCCTACAATGAGCAGTTCTTC.

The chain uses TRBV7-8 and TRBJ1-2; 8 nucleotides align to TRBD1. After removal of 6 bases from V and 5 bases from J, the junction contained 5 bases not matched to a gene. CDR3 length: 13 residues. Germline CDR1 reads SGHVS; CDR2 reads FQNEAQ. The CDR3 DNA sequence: TGTGCCAGCAGTCCCGACAGGGGATATGGCTACACCTTC. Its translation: CASSPDRGYGYTF.

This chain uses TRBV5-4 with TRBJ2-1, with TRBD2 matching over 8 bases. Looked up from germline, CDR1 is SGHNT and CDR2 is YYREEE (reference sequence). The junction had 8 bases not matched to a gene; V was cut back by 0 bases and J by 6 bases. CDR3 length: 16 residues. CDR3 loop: CASSLGEAGEFNEQFF. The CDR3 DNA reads TGTGCCAGCAGCTTGGGGGAAGCGGGAGAGTTCAATGAGCAGTTCTTC. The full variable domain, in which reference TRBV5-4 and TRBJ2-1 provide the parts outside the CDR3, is ETGVTQSPTHLIKTRGQQVTLRCSSQSGHNTVSWYQQALGQGPQFIFQYYREEENGRGNFPPRFSGLQFPNYSSELNVNALELDDSALYLCASSLGEAGEFNEQFFGPGTRLTVL.

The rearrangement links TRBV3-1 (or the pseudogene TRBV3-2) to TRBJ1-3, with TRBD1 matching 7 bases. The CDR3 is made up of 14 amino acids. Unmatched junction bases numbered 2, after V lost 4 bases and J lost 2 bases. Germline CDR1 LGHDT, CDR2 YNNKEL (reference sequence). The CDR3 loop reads CASSRQGTGNTIYF. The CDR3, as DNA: TGTGCCAGCAGCCGACAGGGAACTGGAAACACCATATATTTT.

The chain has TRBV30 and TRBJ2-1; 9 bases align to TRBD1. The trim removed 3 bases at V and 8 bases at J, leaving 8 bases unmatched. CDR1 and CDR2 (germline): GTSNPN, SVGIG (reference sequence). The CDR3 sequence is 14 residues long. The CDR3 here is CAWSPGQGGHEQFF. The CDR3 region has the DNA TGTGCCTGGAGCCCGGGACAGGGAGGGCATGAGCAGTTCTTC.

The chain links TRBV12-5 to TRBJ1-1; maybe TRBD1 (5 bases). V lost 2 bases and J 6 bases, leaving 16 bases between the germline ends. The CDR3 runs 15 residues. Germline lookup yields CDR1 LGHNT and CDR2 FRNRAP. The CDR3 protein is CASGLITGRVPEAFF. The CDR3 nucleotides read TGTGCTAGTGGTTTGATAACAGGCAGGGTCCCTGAAGCTTTCTTT.

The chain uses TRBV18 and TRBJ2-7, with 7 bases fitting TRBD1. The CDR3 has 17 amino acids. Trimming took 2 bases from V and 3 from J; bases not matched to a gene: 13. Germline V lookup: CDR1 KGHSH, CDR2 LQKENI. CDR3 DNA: TGTGCCAGCTCACCATATCAGACAGGGAGAAGGGGCTACGAGCAGTACTTC. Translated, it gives CASSPYQTGRRGYEQYF.

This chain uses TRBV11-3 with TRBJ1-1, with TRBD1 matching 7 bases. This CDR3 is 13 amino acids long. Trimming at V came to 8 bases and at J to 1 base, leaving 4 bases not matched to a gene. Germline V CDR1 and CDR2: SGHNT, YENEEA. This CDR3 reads CASGTERNTEAFF. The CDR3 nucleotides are TGTGCCAGCGGGACAGAGCGGAACACTGAAGCTTTCTTT.

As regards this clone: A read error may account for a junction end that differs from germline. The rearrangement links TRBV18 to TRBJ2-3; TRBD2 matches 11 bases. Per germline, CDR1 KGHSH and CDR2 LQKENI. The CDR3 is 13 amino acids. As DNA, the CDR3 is TGTGCCAGCTCACCCGACCCCGGGACTAGCGGATCTTTT. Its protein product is CASSPDPGTSGSF. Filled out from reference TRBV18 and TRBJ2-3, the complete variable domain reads NAGVMQNPRHLVRRRGQEARLRCSPMKGHSHVYWYRQLPEEGLKFMVYLQKENIIDESGMPKERFSAEFPKEGPSILRIQQVVRGDSAAYFCASSPDPGTSGSFGPGTRLTVL.

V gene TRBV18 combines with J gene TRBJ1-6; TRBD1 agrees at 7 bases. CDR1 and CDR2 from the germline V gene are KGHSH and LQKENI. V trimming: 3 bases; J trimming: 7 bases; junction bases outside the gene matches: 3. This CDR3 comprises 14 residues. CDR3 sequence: CASSPGQQNSPLHF. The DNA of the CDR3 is TGTGCCAGCTCACCGGGACAGCAAAATTCACCCCTCCACTTT.

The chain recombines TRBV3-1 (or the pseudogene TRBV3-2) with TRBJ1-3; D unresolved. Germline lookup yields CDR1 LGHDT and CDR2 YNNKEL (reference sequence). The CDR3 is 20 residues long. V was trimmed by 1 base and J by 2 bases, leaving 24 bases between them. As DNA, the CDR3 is TGTGCCAGCAGCCAAGGCTACAGAGGTGCGGTTTTCGGGACTGGAAACACCATATATTTT. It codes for CASSQGYRGAVFGTGNTIYF.

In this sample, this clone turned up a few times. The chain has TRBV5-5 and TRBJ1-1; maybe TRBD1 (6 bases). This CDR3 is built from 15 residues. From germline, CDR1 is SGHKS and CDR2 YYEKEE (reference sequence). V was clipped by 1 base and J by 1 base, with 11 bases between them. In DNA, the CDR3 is TGTGCCAGCAGCTTGACAGGGAACAAGAACACTGAAGCTTTCTTT. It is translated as CASSLTGNKNTEAFF.

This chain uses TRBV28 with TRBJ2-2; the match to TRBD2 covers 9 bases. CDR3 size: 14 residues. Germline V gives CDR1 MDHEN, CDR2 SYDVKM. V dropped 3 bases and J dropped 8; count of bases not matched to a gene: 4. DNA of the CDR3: TGTGCCAGCAGTTTGCTAGCGGGGCTGGGGGAGCTGTTTTTT. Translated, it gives CASSLLAGLGELFF.

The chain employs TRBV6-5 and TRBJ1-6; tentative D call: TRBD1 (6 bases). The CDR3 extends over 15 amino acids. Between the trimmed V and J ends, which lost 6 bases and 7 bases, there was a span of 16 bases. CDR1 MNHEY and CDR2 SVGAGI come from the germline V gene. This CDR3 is CASSVIHRVNSPLHF. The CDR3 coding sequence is TGTGCCAGCAGCGTTATCCACAGGGTAAATTCACCCCTCCACTTT.